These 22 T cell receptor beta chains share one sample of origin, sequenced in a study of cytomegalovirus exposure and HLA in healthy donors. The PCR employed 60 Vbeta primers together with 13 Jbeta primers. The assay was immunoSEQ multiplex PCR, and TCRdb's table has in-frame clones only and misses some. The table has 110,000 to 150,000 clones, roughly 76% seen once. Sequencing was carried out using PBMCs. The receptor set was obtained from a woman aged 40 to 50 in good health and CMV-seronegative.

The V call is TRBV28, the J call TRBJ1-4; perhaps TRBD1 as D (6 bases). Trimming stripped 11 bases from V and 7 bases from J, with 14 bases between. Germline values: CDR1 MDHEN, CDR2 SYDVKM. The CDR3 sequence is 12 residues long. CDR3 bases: TGTGCCGCGGAACAGGGTGGTGAAAAACTGTTTTTT. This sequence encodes CAAEQGGEKLFF.

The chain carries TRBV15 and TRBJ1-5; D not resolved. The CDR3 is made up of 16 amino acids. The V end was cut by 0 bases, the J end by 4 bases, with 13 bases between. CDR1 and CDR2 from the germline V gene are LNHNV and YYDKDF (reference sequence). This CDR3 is CATSRDLLRLNQPQHF. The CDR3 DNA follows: TGTGCCACCAGCAGAGATCTTCTGAGGTTGAATCAGCCCCAGCATTTT.

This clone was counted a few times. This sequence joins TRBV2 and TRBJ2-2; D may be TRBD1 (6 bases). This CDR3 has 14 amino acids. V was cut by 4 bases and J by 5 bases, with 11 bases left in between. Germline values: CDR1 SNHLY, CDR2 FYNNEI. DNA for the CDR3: TGTGCCAGCAGTGCGACAGGAGGTACCGGGGAGCTGTTTTTT. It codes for CASSATGGTGELFF.

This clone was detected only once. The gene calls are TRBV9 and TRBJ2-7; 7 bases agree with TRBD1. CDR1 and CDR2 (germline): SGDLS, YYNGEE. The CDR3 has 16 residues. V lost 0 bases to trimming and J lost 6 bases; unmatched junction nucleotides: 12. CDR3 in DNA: TGTGCCAGCAGCGTAGCGCGGACAGGCGGATCAAGCGAGCAGTACTTC. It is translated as CASSVARTGGSSEQYF.

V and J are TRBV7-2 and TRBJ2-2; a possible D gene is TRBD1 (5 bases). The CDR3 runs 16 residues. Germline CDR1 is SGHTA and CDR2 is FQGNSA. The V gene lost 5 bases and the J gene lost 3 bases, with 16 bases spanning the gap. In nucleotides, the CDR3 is TGTGCCAGCAGCCGACAGTATTCAATCGACACCGGGGAGCTGTTTTTT. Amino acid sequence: CASSRQYSIDTGELFF.

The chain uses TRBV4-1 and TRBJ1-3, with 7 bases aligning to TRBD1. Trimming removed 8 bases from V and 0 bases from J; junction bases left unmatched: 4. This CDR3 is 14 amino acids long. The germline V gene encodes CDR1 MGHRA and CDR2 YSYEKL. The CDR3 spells CASGGTDSGNTIYF. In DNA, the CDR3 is TGCGCCAGCGGCGGGACAGACTCTGGAAACACCATATATTTT.

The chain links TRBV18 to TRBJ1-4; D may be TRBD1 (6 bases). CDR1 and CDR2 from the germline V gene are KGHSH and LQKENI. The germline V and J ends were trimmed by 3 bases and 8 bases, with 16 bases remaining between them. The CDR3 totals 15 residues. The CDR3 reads CASSPPQGFGEKLFF. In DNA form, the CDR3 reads TGTGCCAGCTCACCCCCACAGGGTTTTGGAGAAAAACTGTTTTTT. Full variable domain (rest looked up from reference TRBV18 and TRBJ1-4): NAGVMQNPRHLVRRRGQEARLRCSPMKGHSHVYWYRQLPEEGLKFMVYLQKENIIDESGMPKERFSAEFPKEGPSILRIQQVVRGDSAAYFCASSPPQGFGEKLFFGSGTQLSVL.

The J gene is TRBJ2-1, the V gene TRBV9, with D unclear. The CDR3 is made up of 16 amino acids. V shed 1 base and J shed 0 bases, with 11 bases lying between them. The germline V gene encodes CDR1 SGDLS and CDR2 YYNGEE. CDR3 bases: TGTGCCAGCAGCGTATTTGTTCCGAGCTCCTACAATGAGCAGTTCTTC. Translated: CASSVFVPSSYNEQFF.

In nucleotides, the CDR3 is TGTGCCAGCAGCTTACTTATGGGCGGGGGGAAAGAGACCCAGTACTTC. Its protein product is CASSLLMGGGKETQYF. This chain links TRBV11-2 with TRBJ2-5; 8 bases fit TRBD2. V shed 2 bases and J 3 bases; nucleotides not matched to a gene: 8. This CDR3 is built from 16 residues. Germline assignment: CDR1 SGHAT and CDR2 FQNNGV.

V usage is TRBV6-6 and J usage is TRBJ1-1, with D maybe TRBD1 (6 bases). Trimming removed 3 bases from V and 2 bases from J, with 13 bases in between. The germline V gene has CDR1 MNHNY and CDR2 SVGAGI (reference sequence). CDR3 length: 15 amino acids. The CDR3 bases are TGTGCCAGCAGTTATTCTGCAGGGACAAACACTGAAGCTTTCTTT. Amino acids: CASSYSAGTNTEAFF.

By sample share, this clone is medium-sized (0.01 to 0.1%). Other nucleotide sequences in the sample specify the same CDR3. CDR3 loop: CASSLGGSGNTIYF. DNA for the CDR3: TGTGCCAGCAGCTTAGGAGGGTCTGGAAACACCATATATTTT. V and J are TRBV7-9 and TRBJ1-3; no clear D. V lost 1 base and J lost 1, with 5 bases in between. Per germline, CDR1 SEHNR and CDR2 FQNEAQ (reference sequence). The CDR3 sequence is 14 residues long.

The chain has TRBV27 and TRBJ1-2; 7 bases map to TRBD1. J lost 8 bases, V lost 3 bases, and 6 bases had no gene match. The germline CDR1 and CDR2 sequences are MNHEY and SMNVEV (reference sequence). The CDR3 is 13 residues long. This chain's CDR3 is CASSFRGRGGYTF. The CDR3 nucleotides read TGTGCCAGCAGTTTCCGGGGCAGGGGGGGCTACACCTTC.

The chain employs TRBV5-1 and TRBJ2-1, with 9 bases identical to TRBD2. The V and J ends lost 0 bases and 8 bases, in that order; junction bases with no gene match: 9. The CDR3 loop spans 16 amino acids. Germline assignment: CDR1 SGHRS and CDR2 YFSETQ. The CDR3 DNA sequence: TGCGCCAGCAGCTTGGAGTCTAGCGGGGTTGGCGATGAGCAGTTCTTC. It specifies CASSLESSGVGDEQFF.

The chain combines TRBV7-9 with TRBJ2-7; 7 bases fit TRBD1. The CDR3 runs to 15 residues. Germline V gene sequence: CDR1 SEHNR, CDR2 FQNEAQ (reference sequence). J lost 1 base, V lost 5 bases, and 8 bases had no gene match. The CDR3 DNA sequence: TGTGCCAGCAGCCTACTAGGGGGCACTTCCTACGAGCAGTACGTC. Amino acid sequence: CASSLLGGTSYEQYV.

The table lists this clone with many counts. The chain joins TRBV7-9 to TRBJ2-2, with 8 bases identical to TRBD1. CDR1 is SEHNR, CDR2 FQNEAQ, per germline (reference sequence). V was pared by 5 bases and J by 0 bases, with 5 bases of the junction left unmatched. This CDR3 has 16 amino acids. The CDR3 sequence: CASSTHRGANTGELFF. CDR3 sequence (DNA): TGTGCCAGCAGCACACACAGGGGGGCGAACACCGGGGAGCTGTTTTTT.

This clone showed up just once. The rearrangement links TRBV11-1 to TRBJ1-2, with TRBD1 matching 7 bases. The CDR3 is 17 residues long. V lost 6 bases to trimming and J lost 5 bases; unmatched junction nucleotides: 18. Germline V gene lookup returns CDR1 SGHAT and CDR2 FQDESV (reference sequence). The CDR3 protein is CASRARQGLDGGYGYTF. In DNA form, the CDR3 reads TGTGCCAGCAGAGCAAGACAGGGACTCGACGGGGGATATGGCTACACCTTC.

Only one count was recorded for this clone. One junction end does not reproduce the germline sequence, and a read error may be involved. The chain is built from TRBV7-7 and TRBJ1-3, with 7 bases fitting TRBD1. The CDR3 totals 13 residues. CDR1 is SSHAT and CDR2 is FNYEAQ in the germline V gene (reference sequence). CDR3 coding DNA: TGTGCTAGCAGCTTGTACAGGGGTGACACCATATATTTT. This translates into CASSLYRGDTIYF.

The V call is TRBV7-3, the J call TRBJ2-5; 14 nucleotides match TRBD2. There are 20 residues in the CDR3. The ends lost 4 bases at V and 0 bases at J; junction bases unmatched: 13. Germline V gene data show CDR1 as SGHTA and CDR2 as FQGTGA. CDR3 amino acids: CASSSQTGTSGGSHQETQYF. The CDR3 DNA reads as TGTGCCAGCAGCTCGCAAACAGGGACTAGCGGGGGTAGCCACCAAGAGACCCAGTACTTC.

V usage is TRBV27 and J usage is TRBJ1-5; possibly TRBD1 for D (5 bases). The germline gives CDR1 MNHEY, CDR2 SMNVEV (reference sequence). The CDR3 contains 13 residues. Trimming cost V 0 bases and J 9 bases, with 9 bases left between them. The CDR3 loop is CASSLSGGRPQHF. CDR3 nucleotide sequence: TGTGCCAGCAGTTTATCCGGGGGTCGGCCCCAGCATTTT.

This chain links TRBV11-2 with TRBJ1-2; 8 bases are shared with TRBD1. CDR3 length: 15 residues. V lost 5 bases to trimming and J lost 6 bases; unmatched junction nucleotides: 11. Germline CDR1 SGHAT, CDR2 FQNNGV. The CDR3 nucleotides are TGTGCCAGCAGCCCCATACACGGACAGGGTGATGGCTACACCTTC. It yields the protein CASSPIHGQGDGYTF.

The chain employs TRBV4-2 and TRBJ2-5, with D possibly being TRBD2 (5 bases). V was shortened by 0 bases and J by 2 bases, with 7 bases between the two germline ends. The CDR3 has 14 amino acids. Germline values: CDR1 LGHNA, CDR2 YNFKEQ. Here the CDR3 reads CASSQERTQETQYF. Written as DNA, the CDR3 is TGTGCCAGCAGCCAAGAACGGACTCAAGAGACCCAGTACTTC.

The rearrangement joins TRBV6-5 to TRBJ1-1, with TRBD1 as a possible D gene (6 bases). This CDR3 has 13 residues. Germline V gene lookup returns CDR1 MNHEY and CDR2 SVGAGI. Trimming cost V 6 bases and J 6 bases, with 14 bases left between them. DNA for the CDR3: TGTGCCAGCAGGATGACAGGTGGGGCTGAAGCTTTCTTT. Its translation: CASRMTGGAEAFF.